The clone carrying this TCR beta chain was seen a handful of times. Making use of molecular barcodes, quantitative 5'-RACE generated TCR beta libraries. TCRdb passed the 5' RACE reads through MiXCR, listing each CDR3 protein once. Here the sample spans approximately 300,000 distinct CDR3 sequences, around 21% being singletons. This record belongs to a study of CD8 T cells in ankylosing spondylitis. Germline assignment: CDR1 LGHDT and CDR2 YNNKEL (reference sequence). Trimming stripped 6 bases from V and 2 bases from J, with 16 bases between. This CDR3 contains 16 residues. This receptor was taken from a female donor with ankylosing spondylitis or in good health (not recorded which). This chain links TRBV3-1 with TRBJ2-2; no clear D gene. Sequencing was carried out using blood, either unsorted or a sorted T cell fraction (not recorded which). Here the CDR3 DNA reads TGTGCCAGCAGGCTCAATATCCCCAGAAACACCGGGGAGCTGTTTTTT. Translated: CASRLNIPRNTGELFF.